The 3 T cell receptor beta chains listed next were all sequenced from one sample in a study of blood T cell repertoires in COVID-19. The protocol was immunoSEQ multiplex PCR, while the TCRdb copy is restricted to in-frame clones and leaves out a portion. Altogether approximately 16,000 clones are present, roughly nine tenths being singletons, with the ten largest covering around 3.2%. Sample: peripheral blood. Receptor source: a human donor in a cohort sampled during active COVID-19.

The chain has TRBV5-4 and TRBJ2-5; D not certain. Germline V CDR1 and CDR2: SGHNT, YYREEE (reference sequence). V lost 0 bases and J lost 5, with 11 bases in between. This CDR3 has 14 amino acids. CDR3: CASSLASTYETQYF. DNA of the CDR3: TGTGCCAGCAGCTTGGCCTCTACTTATGAGACCCAGTACTTC.

The chain has TRBV15 and TRBJ2-2; D unclear. The CDR3 covers 13 residues. Deletions cut 4 bases from V and 6 bases from J, with 9 bases between. Per germline, CDR1 LNHNV and CDR2 YYDKDF (reference sequence). Here the CDR3 reads CATSTYGPGELFF. In DNA form, the CDR3 reads TGTGCCACCAGCACCTACGGTCCCGGGGAGCTGTTTTTT.

This clone has only a few counts. The J gene is TRBJ2-1, the V gene TRBV27, with 7 positions matching TRBD1. J was trimmed by 8 bases and V by 6 bases; bases with no gene match: 10. Germline V gene data show CDR1 as MNHEY and CDR2 as SMNVEV (reference sequence). The CDR3 consists of 14 residues. The CDR3, as DNA: TGTGCCAGCAGCCCCAGAGGGGGCCCCGATGAGCAGTTCTTC. This sequence encodes CASSPRGGPDEQFF.